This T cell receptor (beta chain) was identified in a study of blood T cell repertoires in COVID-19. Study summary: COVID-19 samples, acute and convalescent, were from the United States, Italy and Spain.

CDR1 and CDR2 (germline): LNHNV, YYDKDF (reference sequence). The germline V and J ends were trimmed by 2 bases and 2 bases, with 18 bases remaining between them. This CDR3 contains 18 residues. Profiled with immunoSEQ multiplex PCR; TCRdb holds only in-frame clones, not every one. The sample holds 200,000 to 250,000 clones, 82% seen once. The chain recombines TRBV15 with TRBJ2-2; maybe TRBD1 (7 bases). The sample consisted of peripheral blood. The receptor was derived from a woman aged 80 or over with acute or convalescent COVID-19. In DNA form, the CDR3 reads TGTGCCACCAGCAGAACAATGGGCGGGACAGTAAACACCGGGGAGCTGTTTTTT. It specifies CATSRTMGGTVNTGELFF.